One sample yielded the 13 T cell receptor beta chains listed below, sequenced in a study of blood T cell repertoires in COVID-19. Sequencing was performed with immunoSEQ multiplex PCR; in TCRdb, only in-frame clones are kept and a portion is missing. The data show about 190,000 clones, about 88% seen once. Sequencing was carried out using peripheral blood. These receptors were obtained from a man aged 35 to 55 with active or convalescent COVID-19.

The CDR3: CASSVDRETGELFF. The CDR3 DNA reads as TGTGCCAGCAGCGTAGACAGAGAAACCGGGGAGCTGTTTTTT. The V gene is TRBV9, the J gene TRBJ2-2; D is unresolved. There are 14 residues in the CDR3. Trimming pared 0 bases from V and 5 bases from J, leaving 8 bases between. Germline V gene sequence: CDR1 SGDLS, CDR2 YYNGEE.

CDR3 region: CASSRPGLDNEQFF. CDR3 coding DNA: TGTGCCAGCAGCCGCCCGGGACTCGACAATGAGCAGTTCTTC. The chain joins TRBV14 to TRBJ2-1; possible D gene TRBD2, 6 bases. CDR1 SGHDN and CDR2 FVKESK come from the germline V gene. V was trimmed by 4 bases and J by 5 bases, leaving 12 bases between them. CDR3 length equals 14 residues.

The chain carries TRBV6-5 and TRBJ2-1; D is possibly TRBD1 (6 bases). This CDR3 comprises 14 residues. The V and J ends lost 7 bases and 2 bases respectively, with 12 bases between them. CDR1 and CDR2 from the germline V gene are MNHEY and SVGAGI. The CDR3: CASIRTETYNEQFF. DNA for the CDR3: TGTGCCAGCATTAGGACAGAGACCTACAATGAGCAGTTCTTC.

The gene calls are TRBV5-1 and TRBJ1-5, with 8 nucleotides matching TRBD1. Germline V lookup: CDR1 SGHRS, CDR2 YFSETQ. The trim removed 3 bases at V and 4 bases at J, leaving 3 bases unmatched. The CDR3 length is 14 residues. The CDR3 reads CASSYGQGNQPQHF. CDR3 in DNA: TGCGCCAGCAGCTACGGACAGGGTAATCAGCCCCAGCATTTT. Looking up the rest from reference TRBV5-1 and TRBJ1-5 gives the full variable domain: KAGVTQTPRYLIKTRGQQVTLSCSPISGHRSVSWYQQTPGQGLQFLFEYFSETQRNKGNFPGRFSGRQFSNSRSEMNVSTLELGDSALYLCASSYGQGNQPQHFGDGTRLSIL.

CDR3 loop: CASLFATNEKLFF. The CDR3 nucleotides read TGTGCCAGCCTCTTTGCAACTAATGAAAAACTGTTTTTT. V usage is TRBV6-5 and J usage is TRBJ1-4; D call uncertain. The ends were cut back, 8 bases at V and 0 bases at J, with 7 bases in the middle. The CDR3 extends over 13 amino acids. Germline V gene sequence: CDR1 MNHEY, CDR2 SVGAGI.

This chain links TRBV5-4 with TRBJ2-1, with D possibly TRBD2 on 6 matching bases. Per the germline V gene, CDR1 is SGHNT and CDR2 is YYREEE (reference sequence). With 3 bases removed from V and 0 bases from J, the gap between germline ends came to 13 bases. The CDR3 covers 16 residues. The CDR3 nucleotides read TGTGCCAGCAGCTCTCCCGGGACTCCCTCCTACAATGAGCAGTTCTTC. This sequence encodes CASSSPGTPSYNEQFF.

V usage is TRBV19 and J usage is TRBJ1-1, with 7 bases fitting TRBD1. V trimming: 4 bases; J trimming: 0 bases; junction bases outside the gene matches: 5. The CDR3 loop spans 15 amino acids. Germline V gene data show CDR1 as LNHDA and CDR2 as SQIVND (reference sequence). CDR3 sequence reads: CASSKPGQLNTEAFF. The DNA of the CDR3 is TGTGCCAGTAGTAAACCGGGACAGCTGAACACTGAAGCTTTCTTT.

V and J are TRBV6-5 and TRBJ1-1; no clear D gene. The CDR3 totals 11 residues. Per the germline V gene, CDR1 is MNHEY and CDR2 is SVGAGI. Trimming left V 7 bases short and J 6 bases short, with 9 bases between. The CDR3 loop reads CASIRGSEAFF. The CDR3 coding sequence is TGTGCCAGCATCCGGGGTTCTGAAGCTTTCTTT.

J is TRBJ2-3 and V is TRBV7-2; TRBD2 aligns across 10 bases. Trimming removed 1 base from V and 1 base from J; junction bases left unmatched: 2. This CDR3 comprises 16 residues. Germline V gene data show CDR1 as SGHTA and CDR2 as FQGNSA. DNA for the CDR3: TGTGCCAGCAGCTTAGTGGGGACTAGCGGCACAGATACGCAGTATTTT. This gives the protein CASSLVGTSGTDTQYF.

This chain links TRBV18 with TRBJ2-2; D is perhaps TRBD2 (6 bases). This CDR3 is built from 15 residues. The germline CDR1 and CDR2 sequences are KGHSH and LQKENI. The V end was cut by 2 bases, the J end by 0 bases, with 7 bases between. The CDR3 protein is CASSPSGANTGELFF. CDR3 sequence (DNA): TGTGCCAGCTCACCATCGGGGGCGAACACCGGGGAGCTGTTTTTT.

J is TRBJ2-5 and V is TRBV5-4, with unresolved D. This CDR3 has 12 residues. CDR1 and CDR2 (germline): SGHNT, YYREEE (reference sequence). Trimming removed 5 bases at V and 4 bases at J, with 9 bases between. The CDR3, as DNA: TGTGCCAGCAGTTCCCAGATAGAGACCCAGTACTTC. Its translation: CASSSQIETQYF.

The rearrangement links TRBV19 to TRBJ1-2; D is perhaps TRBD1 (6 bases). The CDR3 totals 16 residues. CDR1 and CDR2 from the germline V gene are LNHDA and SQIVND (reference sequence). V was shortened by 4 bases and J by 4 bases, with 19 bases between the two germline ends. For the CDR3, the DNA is TGTGCCAGTAGTAGAAACCGGGACACGTCTGCCTATGGCTACACCTTC. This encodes CASSRNRDTSAYGYTF.

The DNA for the CDR3 is TGTGCCAGCAGTCCGAAGATGCGACTAGCGGGAGTTCCAGATACGCAGTATTTT. It codes for CASSPKMRLAGVPDTQYF. This chain links TRBV28 with TRBJ2-3, with 12 nucleotides matching TRBD2. The CDR3 is made up of 18 amino acids. After removal of 5 bases from V and 4 bases from J, the junction contained 13 bases not matched to a gene. Germline V gene sequence: CDR1 MDHEN, CDR2 SYDVKM.